This T cell receptor (beta chain) was identified during a study of T cell responses to AZD1222 COVID-19 vaccine. Background on the study: Second doses were pooled across both intervals (about 4 or about 12 weeks). Overall study results and limits: Mapped onto spike, vaccine-associated CD4 TCRs spanned it and were dominant at 160-218 and 743-854. Donors were mostly white British, more females; clonal diversity possibly underestimated. Only six AZD1222 recipients tested seropositive at baseline.

Germline CDR1 MNHEY, CDR2 SVGAGI. The CDR3 runs 13 residues. V lost 6 bases to trimming and J lost 5 bases, with 12 bases between them. Sequenced by immunoSEQ multiplex PCR; TCRdb stores in-frame clones only, minus some. The sample includes some 120,000 clones, approximately 85% of them seen just once. To note about this clone: Its antigen is currently unknown.

The sequencing here drew on peripheral blood, taken on day 0 of AZD1222 vaccination. V usage is TRBV6-5 and J usage is TRBJ2-3; a weak D match, TRBD2 (6 bases). This TCR derives from an adult in good health. CDR3 in amino acids: CASRRGAGDTQYF. DNA of the CDR3: TGTGCCAGCAGGCGGGGAGCAGGAGATACGCAGTATTTT.